The present T cell receptor beta chain was sequenced within a study of blood T cell repertoires in COVID-19. Patients of the Seattle cohort, enrolled during active infection, were followed longitudinally. CDR3 length equals 13 residues. Germline V gene sequence: CDR1 SNHLY, CDR2 FYNNEI. J was trimmed by 5 bases and V by 7 bases; bases with no gene match: 3. Repertoires were generated with immunoSEQ multiplex PCR, while TCRdb's copy carries only in-frame clones and drops some. The sample has about 500,000 clones, 70% to 90% seen once. Sequenced: peripheral blood. The source is a woman aged 45-59 years with COVID-19, enrolled during active disease. The chain employs TRBV2 and TRBJ1-5; the match to TRBD1 covers 9 bases. CDR3 sequence reads: CASMWDRDQPQHF. In nucleotides, the CDR3 is TGTGCCAGCATGTGGGACAGGGATCAGCCCCAGCATTTT.